These T cell receptor beta chains were read from a single sample in a study of naive and memory T cell subsets. TCRdb independently ran MiXCR on the UMI-ligation and nested PCR reads; one entry per CDR3 protein. This table holds around 30,000 distinct CDR3 sequences, about 10% found once. Sequenced input: effector memory CD4+ T cells from blood. These receptors all stem from a human donor in good health. CDR3s include the opening cysteine and the closing phenylalanine or tryptophan. A D gene is named only where the DNA matches it firmly. The size entry is marked missing in some rows and otherwise reads once, few, many or a size class.

J: TRBJ2-2
D: .
size: many
V: TRBV3-1
DNA: TGTGCCAGCAGCCAACTATACACCGGGGAGCTGTTTTTT
CDR3: CASSQLYTGELFF

J: TRBJ1-1
D: TRBD1
size: few
V: TRBV6-5
DNA: TGTGCCAGCAGTTTCGGGAGACAGGGCAACACTGAAGCTTTCTTT
CDR3: CASSFGRQGNTEAFF

J: TRBJ2-4
D: .
size: few
V: TRBV11-2
DNA: TGTGCCAGCAGCTTAGTTGGCTACGGCAAAAACATTCAGTACTTC
CDR3: CASSLVGYGKNIQYF

J: TRBJ2-7
D: .
size: .
V: TRBV6-2/TRBV6-3
DNA: TGTGCCAGCAGCCCCTGGGCAGTCTACGAGCAGTACTTC
CDR3: CASSPWAVYEQYF

J: TRBJ1-1
D: TRBD1
size: .
V: TRBV7-9
DNA: TGTGCCAGCAGTTCAGAGGGGGCCTTAACTGAAGCTTTCTTT
CDR3: CASSSEGALTEAFF

J: TRBJ2-7
D: .
size: few
V: TRBV7-3
DNA: TGTGCCAGCAGCCCAGGGTTTCTGGGCTACGAGCAGTACTTC
CDR3: CASSPGFLGYEQYF

J: TRBJ2-1
D: TRBD2
size: few
V: TRBV5-1
DNA: TGCGCCAGCAGCGGGGCTAGCGGAGCGAATGAGCAGTTCTTC
CDR3: CASSGASGANEQFF

J: TRBJ2-7
D: .
size: many
V: TRBV5-1
DNA: TGCGCCAGCAGCCGGACCTGGGGGGCAGAGGGCGAGCAGTACTTC
CDR3: CASSRTWGAEGEQYF

J: TRBJ2-1
D: .
size: many
V: TRBV20-1
DNA: TGCAGTGCTAGAGATGCAGGTCCGGGAGCCATGTTCTACAATGAGCAGTTCTTC
CDR3: CSARDAGPGAMFYNEQFF

J: TRBJ2-3
D: .
size: .
V: TRBV27
DNA: TGTGCCACCGCCGGGGGCTTGGGCACAGATACGCAGTATTTT
CDR3: CATAGGLGTDTQYF

J: TRBJ1-2
D: .
size: .
V: TRBV20-1
DNA: TGCAGTGGGTACAGTAACTATGGCTACACCTTC
CDR3: CSGYSNYGYTF

J: TRBJ2-3
D: TRBD2
size: medium-sized
V: TRBV11-2
DNA: TGTGCCAGCAGCTTAGTAGCGGGGGCCGAAAGCACAGATACGCAGTATTTT
CDR3: CASSLVAGAESTDTQYF

J: TRBJ2-3
D: .
size: few
V: TRBV7-2
DNA: TGTGCCAGCAGCAAGCGGGCGGATACGCAGTATTTT
CDR3: CASSKRADTQYF

J: TRBJ1-1
D: .
size: many
V: TRBV12-3/TRBV12-4
DNA: TGTGCCAGCAGTGATCTCTTGAACACTGAAGCTTTCTTT
CDR3: CASSDLLNTEAFF

J: TRBJ2-2
D: TRBD2
size: many
V: TRBV7-3
DNA: TGTGCCAGCAGCTTAAGCGGGGGTTCCGGGGAGCTGTTTTTT
CDR3: CASSLSGGSGELFF

J: TRBJ1-2
D: .
size: many
V: TRBV20-1
DNA: TGCAGTGCTAAAGATAGAAGCTATGGCTACACCTTC
CDR3: CSAKDRSYGYTF

J: TRBJ2-3
D: TRBD1
size: many
V: TRBV18
DNA: TGTGCCAGCTCGCGACAGGGGTTGGGCACAGATACGCAGTATTTT
CDR3: CASSRQGLGTDTQYF

J: TRBJ2-7
D: TRBD2
size: many
V: TRBV3-1
DNA: TGTGCCAGCAGCCGCTACTCGGGAGGGGCGCAGTACTTC
CDR3: CASSRYSGGAQYF

J: TRBJ2-2
D: TRBD2
size: .
V: TRBV4-3
DNA: TGCGCCAGCAGCCAAGATTACCGGTTAGCGGGGGGGAACACCGGGGAGCTGTTTTTT
CDR3: CASSQDYRLAGGNTGELFF

J: TRBJ2-3
D: .
size: .
V: TRBV7-3
DNA: TGTGCCAGCAGCTTAATATTTCGAGATACGCAGTATTTT
CDR3: CASSLIFRDTQYF

J: TRBJ2-5
D: .
size: few
V: TRBV7-7
DNA: TGTGCCAGCAGCTTAGGGTCGGGACTCGAGACCCAGTACTTC
CDR3: CASSLGSGLETQYF

J: TRBJ1-1
D: .
size: many
V: TRBV29-1
DNA: TGCAGAATCGGAGGGGGGAACACTGAAGCTTTCTTT
CDR3: CRIGGGNTEAFF

J: TRBJ2-1
D: .
size: .
V: TRBV24-1
DNA: TGTGCCACCAGTGCAACAGGCTCGGGGGCGAACTACAATGAGCAGTTCTTC
CDR3: CATSATGSGANYNEQFF

J: TRBJ1-3
D: .
size: .
V: TRBV7-9
DNA: TGTGCCAGCAGCCCGGGGCAGCCGAGCTCTGGAAACACCATATATTTT
CDR3: CASSPGQPSSGNTIYF

J: TRBJ1-6
D: .
size: .
V: TRBV25-1
DNA: TGTGCCAGCAGTGAATATGTGGGTTCACCCCTCCACTTT
CDR3: CASSEYVGSPLHF

J: TRBJ2-1
D: TRBD2
size: few
V: TRBV20-1
DNA: TGCAGTGCTAACTCTCTAGCGGGGGGGACCTACAATGAGCAGTTCTTC
CDR3: CSANSLAGGTYNEQFF

J: TRBJ1-1
D: .
size: few
V: TRBV7-2
DNA: TGTGCCAGCAGCTTAGCGGGGGAGACGGGCACTGAAGCTTTCTTT
CDR3: CASSLAGETGTEAFF

J: TRBJ1-5
D: TRBD1
size: many
V: TRBV12-3/TRBV12-4
DNA: TGTGCCAGCAGAGGACAGGGGGGACAATTCAATCAGCCCCAGCATTTT
CDR3: CASRGQGGQFNQPQHF

J: TRBJ2-1
D: .
size: .
V: TRBV18
DNA: TGTGCCAGCTCACCACGGGATCTTGGGGGAGAGCAGTTCTTC
CDR3: CASSPRDLGGEQFF

J: TRBJ1-2
D: .
size: many
V: TRBV7-9
DNA: TGTGCAATGCGGGGGACGGCTAACTATGGCTACACCTTC
CDR3: CAMRGTANYGYTF

J: TRBJ2-3
D: .
size: many
V: TRBV12-3/TRBV12-4
DNA: TGTGCCAGCAGTTTTCTAGATAGAGATACGCAGTATTTT
CDR3: CASSFLDRDTQYF

J: TRBJ2-3
D: .
size: many
V: TRBV15
DNA: TGTGCCACCAGCAGGACGGGGGCCCTATCAGATACGCAGTATTTT
CDR3: CATSRTGALSDTQYF

J: TRBJ2-7
D: TRBD2
size: many
V: TRBV20-1
DNA: TGCAGTGCCACGAACCTAGCGGGAGAAAGTGTCGAGCAGTACTTC
CDR3: CSATNLAGESVEQYF

J: TRBJ1-4
D: .
size: many
V: TRBV12-3/TRBV12-4
DNA: TGTGCCAGCAGTTCTCACGGGGGAGGGGAAAAACTGTTTTTT
CDR3: CASSSHGGGEKLFF

J: TRBJ2-1
D: TRBD1
size: .
V: TRBV10-3
DNA: TGTGCCATCAGTGGGGAGTCCGGGACAGGGGGCAACCAAATACTGAATGAGCAGTTCTTC
CDR3: CAISGESGTGGNQILNEQFF

J: TRBJ2-7
D: .
size: .
V: TRBV19
DNA: TGTGCCAGTAGTGACATCCCCCGGGGCGAGCAGTACTTC
CDR3: CASSDIPRGEQYF

J: TRBJ1-2
D: .
size: .
V: TRBV6-6
DNA: TGTGCCAGCAGTGCCCTTGACAGCTACTATGGCTACACCTTC
CDR3: CASSALDSYYGYTF

J: TRBJ2-7
D: .
size: many
V: TRBV29-1
DNA: TGCAGCATTGGGGTGGGCTACGGCTACGAGCAGTACTTC
CDR3: CSIGVGYGYEQYF

J: TRBJ2-2
D: .
size: .
V: TRBV24-1
DNA: TGTGCCACCAGTGATTTGCAGAGCAGGAACACCGGGGAGCTGTTTTTT
CDR3: CATSDLQSRNTGELFF

J: TRBJ2-3
D: .
size: many
V: TRBV7-8
DNA: TGTGCCAGCAGGGGTCGGGAGGGGGCTTCAGATACGCAGTATTTT
CDR3: CASRGREGASDTQYF

J: TRBJ2-1
D: TRBD2
size: .
V: TRBV18
DNA: TGTGCCAGCTCTCCCCGGGAGGCTGGGGCAAATGAGCAGTTCTTC
CDR3: CASSPREAGANEQFF

J: TRBJ2-1
D: .
size: .
V: TRBV29-1
DNA: TGCAGCGCCCATTTCGGCCATGAGCAGTTCTTC
CDR3: CSAHFGHEQFF

J: TRBJ1-5
D: .
size: .
V: TRBV6-6
DNA: TGTGCCAGCAGAACCGACGGAACTGACAATCAGCCCCAGCATTTT
CDR3: CASRTDGTDNQPQHF

J: TRBJ2-2
D: .
size: .
V: TRBV9
DNA: TGTGCCAGCAGCGTATGGGACGGAAACACCGGGGAGCTGTTTTTT
CDR3: CASSVWDGNTGELFF

J: TRBJ2-7
D: TRBD2
size: .
V: TRBV29-1
DNA: TGCAGCGCCACTAGCGGAGGGAACTACGAGCAGTACTTC
CDR3: CSATSGGNYEQYF

J: TRBJ2-2
D: TRBD2
size: few
V: TRBV4-1
DNA: TGCGCCAGCAGCCCCCGACTAGCGGGAGAGGGCACCGGGGAGCTGTTTTTT
CDR3: CASSPRLAGEGTGELFF

J: TRBJ2-5
D: TRBD2
size: few
V: TRBV7-2
DNA: TGTGCCAGCAGCTTAAGCGGGGTGGTGAGAGAGACCCAGTACTTC
CDR3: CASSLSGVVRETQYF

J: TRBJ2-4
D: TRBD1
size: .
V: TRBV30
DNA: TGTGCCTGGAGTTTTGGACAGGGGCCCACCAAAAACATTCAGTACTTC
CDR3: CAWSFGQGPTKNIQYF

J: TRBJ1-1
D: .
size: few
V: TRBV12-3/TRBV12-4
DNA: TGTGCCAGCAGTTTCCGAAGGGGGGAAGCTTTCTTT
CDR3: CASSFRRGEAFF

J: TRBJ2-7
D: TRBD2
size: few
V: TRBV20-1
DNA: TGCAGTGCTATGACTAGCGGGATTGCCTACGAGCAGTACTTC
CDR3: CSAMTSGIAYEQYF

J: TRBJ2-1
D: TRBD2
size: few
V: TRBV13
DNA: TGTGCCAGCAAACGGGAGGGCCCTTCCAATGAGCAGTTCTTC
CDR3: CASKREGPSNEQFF

J: TRBJ2-3
D: .
size: many
V: TRBV20-1
DNA: TGCAGTGCTAGAGTGGCGGGGGCAGGCGCAGATACGCAGTATTTT
CDR3: CSARVAGAGADTQYF

J: TRBJ2-1
D: .
size: few
V: TRBV7-8
DNA: TGTGCCAGCAGCCCCTCAGGTTGGGTCGCCTCCCCTTACAATGAGCAGTTCTTC
CDR3: CASSPSGWVASPYNEQFF

J: TRBJ1-3
D: .
size: many
V: TRBV11-2
DNA: TGTGCCAGCAGCTTGACATATTTCTCTGGAAACACCATATATTTT
CDR3: CASSLTYFSGNTIYF

J: TRBJ1-2
D: TRBD1
size: many
V: TRBV20-1
DNA: TGCAGTGCTGAACGCCCCGGGACAGGGATCTATGGCTACACCTTC
CDR3: CSAERPGTGIYGYTF